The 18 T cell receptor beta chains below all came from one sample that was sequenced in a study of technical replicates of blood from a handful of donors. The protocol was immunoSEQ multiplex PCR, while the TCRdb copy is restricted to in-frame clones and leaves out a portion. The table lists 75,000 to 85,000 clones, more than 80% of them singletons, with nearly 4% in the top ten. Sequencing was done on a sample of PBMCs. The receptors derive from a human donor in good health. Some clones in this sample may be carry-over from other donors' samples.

CDR3 protein: CASSHPGGAYEQYF. In nucleotides, the CDR3 is TGCGCCAGCAGCCACCCCGGCGGGGCCTACGAGCAGTACTTC. The J gene is TRBJ2-7, the V gene TRBV4-1, with TRBD2 as a possible D gene (6 bases). The CDR3 runs to 14 residues. Germline V gene lookup returns CDR1 MGHRA and CDR2 YSYEKL. The germline V and J ends were trimmed by 3 bases and 2 bases, with 11 bases remaining between them.

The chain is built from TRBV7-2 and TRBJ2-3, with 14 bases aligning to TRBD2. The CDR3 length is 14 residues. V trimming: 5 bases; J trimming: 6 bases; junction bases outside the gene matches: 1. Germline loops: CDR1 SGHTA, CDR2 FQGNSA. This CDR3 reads CASSRTSGRDTQYF. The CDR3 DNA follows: TGTGCCAGCAGCCGGACTAGCGGGAGGGATACGCAGTATTTT.

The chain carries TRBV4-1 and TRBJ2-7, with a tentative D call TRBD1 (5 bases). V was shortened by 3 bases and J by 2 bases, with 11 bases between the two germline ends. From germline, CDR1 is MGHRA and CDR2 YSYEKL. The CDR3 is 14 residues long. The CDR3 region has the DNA TGCGCCAGCAGCCATGAACAGGCAGCCTACGAGCAGTACTTC. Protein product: CASSHEQAAYEQYF.

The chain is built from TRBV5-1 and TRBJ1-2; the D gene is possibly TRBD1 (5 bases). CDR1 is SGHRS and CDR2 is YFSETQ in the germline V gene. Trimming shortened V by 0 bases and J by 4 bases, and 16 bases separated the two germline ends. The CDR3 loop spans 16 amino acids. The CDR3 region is CASSLAAYTGPYGYTF. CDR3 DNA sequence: TGCGCCAGCAGCTTGGCTGCGTACACAGGACCCTATGGCTACACCTTC.

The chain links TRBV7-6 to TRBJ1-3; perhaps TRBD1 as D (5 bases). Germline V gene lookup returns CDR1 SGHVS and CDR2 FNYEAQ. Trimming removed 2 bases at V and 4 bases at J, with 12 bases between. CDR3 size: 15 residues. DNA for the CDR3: TGTGCCAGCAGCTTAAGCAGGGATTCCGGAAACACCATATATTTT. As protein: CASSLSRDSGNTIYF. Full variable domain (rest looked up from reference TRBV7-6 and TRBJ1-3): GAGVSQSPRYKVTKRGQDVALRCDPISGHVSLYWYRQALGQGPEFLTYFNYEAQQDKSGLPNDRFSAERPEGSISTLTIQRTEQRDSAMYRCASSLSRDSGNTIYFGEGSWLTVV.

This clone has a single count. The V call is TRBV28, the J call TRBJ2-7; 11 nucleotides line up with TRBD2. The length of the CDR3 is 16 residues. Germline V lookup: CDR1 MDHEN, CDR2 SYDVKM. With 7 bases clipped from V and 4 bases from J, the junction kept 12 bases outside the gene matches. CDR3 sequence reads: CASKPPGLADHYEQYF. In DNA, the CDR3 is TGTGCCAGCAAACCACCGGGACTAGCGGACCATTACGAGCAGTACTTC.

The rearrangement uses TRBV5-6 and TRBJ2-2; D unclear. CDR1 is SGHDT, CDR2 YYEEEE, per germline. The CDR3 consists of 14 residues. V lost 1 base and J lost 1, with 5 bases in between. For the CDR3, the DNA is TGTGCCAGCAGCTTGCCAGAGAACACCGGGGAGCTGTTTTTT. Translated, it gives CASSLPENTGELFF.

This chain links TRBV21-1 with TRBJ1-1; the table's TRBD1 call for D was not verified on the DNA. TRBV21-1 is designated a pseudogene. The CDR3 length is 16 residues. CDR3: CASSKACARPNTEAFF. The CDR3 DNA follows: TGTGCCAGCAGCAAAGCTTGTGCCAGGCCGAACACTGAAGCTTTCTTT.

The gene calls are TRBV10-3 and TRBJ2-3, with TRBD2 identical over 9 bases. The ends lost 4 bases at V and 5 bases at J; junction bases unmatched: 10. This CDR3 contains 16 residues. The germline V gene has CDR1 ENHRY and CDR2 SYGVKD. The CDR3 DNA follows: TGTGCCATCAGTGGGGGGGGACTAGCCCAGGGAGATACGCAGTATTTT. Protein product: CAISGGGLAQGDTQYF.

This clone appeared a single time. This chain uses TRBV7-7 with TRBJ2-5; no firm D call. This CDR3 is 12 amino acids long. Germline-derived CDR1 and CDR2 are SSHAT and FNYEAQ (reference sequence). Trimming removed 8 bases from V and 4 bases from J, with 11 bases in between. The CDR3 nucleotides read TGTGCCAGCGGTAGTAAACGAGAGACCCAGTACTTC. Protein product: CASGSKRETQYF.

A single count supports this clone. CDR3 nucleotide sequence: TGTGCCAGCAGCAGAATTGGGGCCAACGTCCTGACTTTC. This codes for CASSRIGANVLTF. The chain recombines TRBV6-1 with TRBJ2-6; D unclear. The CDR3 is 13 residues long. CDR1 is MNHNS, CDR2 SASEGT, per germline. V lost 6 bases and J lost 3, with 6 bases in between.

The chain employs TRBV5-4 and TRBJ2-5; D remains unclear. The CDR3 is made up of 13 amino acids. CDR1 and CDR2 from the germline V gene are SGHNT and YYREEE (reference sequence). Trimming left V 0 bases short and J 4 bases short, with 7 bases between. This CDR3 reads CASSLGLTETQYF. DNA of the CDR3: TGTGCCAGCAGCTTGGGACTTACAGAGACCCAGTACTTC.

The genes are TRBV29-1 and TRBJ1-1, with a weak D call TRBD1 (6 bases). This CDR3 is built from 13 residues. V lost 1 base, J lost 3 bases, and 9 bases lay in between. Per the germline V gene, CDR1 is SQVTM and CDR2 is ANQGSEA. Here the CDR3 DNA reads TGCAGCGTTGAAGTGACAGGAGACACTGAAGCTTTCTTT. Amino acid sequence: CSVEVTGDTEAFF.

CDR3 region: CASSPNKGTEAFF. The CDR3 nucleotides read TGTGCCAGCAGCCCTAACAAGGGGACTGAAGCTTTCTTT. The chain has TRBV7-6 and TRBJ1-1; tentatively, D is TRBD1 (5 bases). This CDR3 is built from 13 residues. Germline-derived CDR1 and CDR2 are SGHVS and FNYEAQ. With 5 bases removed from V and 5 bases from J, the gap between germline ends came to 12 bases. Together with reference TRBV7-6 and TRBJ1-1, the CDR3 gives the full variable domain: GAGVSQSPRYKVTKRGQDVALRCDPISGHVSLYWYRQALGQGPEFLTYFNYEAQQDKSGLPNDRFSAERPEGSISTLTIQRTEQRDSAMYRCASSPNKGTEAFFGQGTRLTVV.

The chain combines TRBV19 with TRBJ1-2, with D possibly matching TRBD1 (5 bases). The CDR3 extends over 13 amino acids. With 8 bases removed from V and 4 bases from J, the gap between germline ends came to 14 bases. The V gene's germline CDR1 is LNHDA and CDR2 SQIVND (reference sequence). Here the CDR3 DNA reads TGTGCCAGTCTTCGCGACAGAGCCTATGGCTACACCTTC. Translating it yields CASLRDRAYGYTF.

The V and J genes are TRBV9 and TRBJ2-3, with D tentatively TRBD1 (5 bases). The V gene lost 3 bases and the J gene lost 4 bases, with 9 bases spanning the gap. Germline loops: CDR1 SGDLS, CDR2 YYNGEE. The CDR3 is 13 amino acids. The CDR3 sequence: CASSGDSADTQYF. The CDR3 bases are TGTGCCAGCAGCGGAGACAGCGCAGATACGCAGTATTTT.

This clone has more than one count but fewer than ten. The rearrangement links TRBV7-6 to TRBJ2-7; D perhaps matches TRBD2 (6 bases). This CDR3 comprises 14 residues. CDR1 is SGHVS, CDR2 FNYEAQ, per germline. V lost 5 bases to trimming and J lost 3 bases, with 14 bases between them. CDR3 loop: CASSPLAGSYEQYF. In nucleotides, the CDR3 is TGTGCCAGCAGCCCCCTCGCGGGGAGCTACGAGCAGTACTTC.

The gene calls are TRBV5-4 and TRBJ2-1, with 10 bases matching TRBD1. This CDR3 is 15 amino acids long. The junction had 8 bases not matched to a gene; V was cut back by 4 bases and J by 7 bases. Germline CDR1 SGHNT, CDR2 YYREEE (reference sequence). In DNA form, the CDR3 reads TGTGCCAGCAGCGGCGCGGGACAGGGGTTTAATGAGCAGTTCTTC. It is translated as CASSGAGQGFNEQFF.